This T cell receptor beta chain was sequenced during a study of blood T cells in healthy people across ages. The study's findings and limits: TCR beta diversity per million T cells fell roughly linearly with age. Lack of knowledge of donor CMV status possibly confounded expanded clonotype changes. Bulk PBMC profiling left naive and antigen-experienced comparisons inconclusive.

Primers used in a second PCR of about 7 to 12 cycles were a sample-barcoded 5' primer and a J-beta primer mix. TCRdb independently ran MiXCR on the 5' RACE reads; one entry per CDR3 protein. The profile shows roughly 730,000 distinct CDR3 sequences, around three fifths of them singletons. The germline V gene encodes CDR1 SGHTA and CDR2 FQGNSA. The CDR3 totals 12 residues. With regard to this clonotype: The antigen remains undetermined.

The sequenced sample consisted of blood. The chain has TRBV7-2 and TRBJ2-7; D may be TRBD1 or TRBD2 (5 bases each). Gene TRBJ2-1 matches the end of the DNA better, so the J call may be wrong. The sequence was collected from a man aged 35-49 years in good health. CDR3 bases: TGTGCCAGCAGGGGACGGTACAATGAGCAGTTCTTC. Translating it yields CASRGRYNEQFF.